The 7 T cell receptor beta chains listed next were all sequenced from one sample in a study of CD8 T cells in ankylosing spondylitis. Study results and limitations: Within ankylosing spondylitis blood, a TCR beta motif made up of under 10 highly homologous variants appeared to be characteristic.

Their recognized antigens are unknown. TCRdb fed the 5' RACE reads into MiXCR, producing one record per CDR3 protein. Found here are a few hundred thousand distinct CDR3 sequences, about 13% of them singletons; the top ten hold approximately 7%. The sequencing input was blood, either unsorted or a sorted T cell fraction (not recorded which). These receptors came from a male donor with ankylosing spondylitis.

This clonotype was observed a handful of times. V usage is TRBV11-2 and J usage is TRBJ1-6; D is perhaps TRBD1 (6 bases). CDR1 and CDR2 (germline): SGHAT, FQNNGV. The CDR3 extends over 16 amino acids. V lost 4 bases, J lost 7 bases, and 17 bases lay in between. CDR3 loop: CASSSQQGLDNSPLHF. The DNA of the CDR3 is TGTGCCAGCAGCTCACAACAGGGTCTTGACAATTCACCCCTCCACTTT.

The sample holds many counts of this clonotype. The rearrangement links TRBV29-1 to TRBJ1-1, with D possibly TRBD1 on 6 matching bases. Trimming cost V 4 bases and J 3 bases, with 18 bases left between them. The CDR3 loop spans 15 amino acids. Germline lookup yields CDR1 SQVTM and CDR2 ANQGSEA. The CDR3 is CSVVQGSVVDTEAFF. DNA for the CDR3: TGCAGCGTTGTTCAGGGGAGTGTGGTGGACACTGAAGCTTTCTTT. Based on the CDR3 plus reference TRBV29-1 and TRBJ1-1, the full variable domain is SAVISQKPSRDICQRGTSLTIQCQVDSQVTMMFWYRQQPGQSLTLIATANQGSEATYESGFVIDKFPISRPNLTFSTLTVSNMSPEDSSIYLCSVVQGSVVDTEAFFGQGTRLTVV.

This clonotype was recorded a few times. CDR3 region: CASSGALTAQETQYF. The CDR3 DNA reads TGTGCCAGCAGCGGGGCTCTTACCGCCCAAGAGACCCAGTACTTC. The gene calls are TRBV7-2 and TRBJ2-5, with D possibly matching TRBD1 (5 bases). The germline V gene encodes CDR1 SGHTA and CDR2 FQGNSA. Trimming pared 5 bases from V and 1 base from J, leaving 14 bases between. The length of the CDR3 is 15 residues.

This clonotype was detected only a few times. This chain connects TRBV10-2 to TRBJ2-3; 10 bases fit TRBD2. Trimming cost V 3 bases and J 0 bases; bases outside gene matches: 6. CDR1 is WSHSY and CDR2 is SAAADI in the germline V gene. There are 17 residues in the CDR3. The CDR3 region has the DNA TGCGCCAGCAGTGAAAGCGGGAGGGGAGTGAGCACAGATACGCAGTATTTT. Translated, it gives CASSESGRGVSTDTQYF.

The chain couples TRBV24-1 to TRBJ2-3; no definite D call. V was shortened by 1 base and J by 2 bases, with 9 bases between the two germline ends. Germline CDR1 is KGHDR and CDR2 is SFDVKD. The CDR3 runs 15 residues. CDR3 nucleotide sequence: TGTGCCACCAGTGATTTAACACTCGACACAGATACGCAGTATTTT. Translating gives CATSDLTLDTDTQYF.

Many counts were recorded for this clonotype. This chain connects TRBV5-1 to TRBJ1-1, with 8 nucleotides matching TRBD1. Germline V gene sequence: CDR1 SGHRS, CDR2 YFSETQ. The J segment lost 8 bases and the V segment lost 3 bases, leaving 6 bases of the junction unmatched. This CDR3 has 13 residues. The DNA of the CDR3 is TGCGCCAGCAGCTACGGACAGGGTCAAGAAGCTTTCTTT. Residues: CASSYGQGQEAFF.

The sample holds a few counts of this clonotype. This rearrangement joins TRBV5-1 to TRBJ2-1, with 8 bases aligning to TRBD1. Germline-derived CDR1 and CDR2 are SGHRS and YFSETQ. There are 15 residues in the CDR3. Trimming cost V 4 bases and J 0 bases; bases outside gene matches: 3. As DNA, the CDR3 is TGCGCCAGCAGCGTAGACAGGGGCTCCTACAATGAGCAGTTCTTC. Protein: CASSVDRGSYNEQFF.